This TCR beta chain was sequenced during a study of T cell responses to AZD1222 COVID-19 vaccine. On the study more broadly: Analyses pooled second doses at about 4 or about 12 weeks. Overall study results and limits: The study found Spike-specific TCR breadth and depth rose after two AZD1222 doses. Sampling that yielded the repertoires occurred only after the peak T cell response. Clonal diversity was possibly underestimated, and white British individuals and females predominated among donors.

Of note for this clone: Its cognate antigen is unknown.

V shed 0 bases and J 4 bases; nucleotides not matched to a gene: 8. CDR3 length: 18 residues. Germline values: CDR1 SGHNT, CDR2 YENEEA. The repertoire was sequenced with immunoSEQ multiplex PCR; TCRdb's copy has only in-frame clones and lacks some. Here the sample spans 72,000 or so clones, about 85% being singletons. The specimen comprised peripheral blood, sampled on day 0 of AZD1222 vaccination. The rearrangement links TRBV11-3 to TRBJ2-1; 11 bases match TRBD2. The clonotype was recovered from an adult in good health. CDR3 amino acids: CASSLDGGLAGGYNEQFF. In DNA form, the CDR3 reads TGTGCCAGCAGCTTAGATGGAGGGCTAGCGGGGGGATACAATGAGCAGTTCTTC. Variable domain in full (rest from reference TRBV11-3 and TRBJ2-1): EAGVVQSPRYKIIEKKQPVAFWCNPISGHNTLYWYLQNLGQGPELLIRYENEEAVDDSQLPKDRFSAERLKGVDSTLKIQPAELGDSAVYLCASSLDGGLAGGYNEQFFGPGTRLTVL.